This is a list of T cell receptor beta chains from one sample in a study of regulatory T cells in long-lasting Graves disease. MiXCR was run by TCRdb on the multiplex PCR reads, yielding one entry per CDR3 protein. The table includes over 500,000 distinct CDR3 sequences, around 17% detected once. These data are also associated with another study on T cells in Graves' hyperthyroidism and ophthalmopathy.

The source was peripheral blood mononuclear cells (PBMCs), collected at new diagnosis, from a patient treated with antithyroid drugs. Receptor source: a woman aged 25-40 years with Graves disease. Each CDR3 is given with its conserved first and last residue. A D gene is named only where the DNA matches it firmly. Size values are once, few and many counts, or a class for expanded clones, and some rows have none.

NA	few	TRBJ1-6	TRBV27	TGTGCCAGCAGTTGGGGCGTTGTAGGGAATTCACCCCTCCACTTT	CASSWGVVGNSPLHF
NA	NA	TRBJ1-4	TRBV30	TGTGCCTGGAGTGGGACGACAACTAATGAAAAACTGTTTTTT	CAWSGTTTNEKLFF
TRBD1	few	TRBJ1-2	TRBV28	TGTGCCAGCACGGGACAGGGGGCCGGTAGCTATGGCTACACCTTC	CASTGQGAGSYGYTF
TRBD1	many	TRBJ2-3	TRBV11-3	TGTGCCAGCAGCCGTGGACAGGGGATAGGAGATACGCAGTATTTT	CASSRGQGIGDTQYF
NA	few	TRBJ2-5	TRBV28	TGTGCCAGCAGTAGTAGGGAGGCCCAGTACTTC	CASSSREAQYF
NA	few	TRBJ2-4	TRBV11-2	TGTGCCAGCAGCTTAGTGGGGGGATTGGTGGACATTCAGTACTTC	CASSLVGGLVDIQYF
TRBD2	many	TRBJ2-6	TRBV12-3/TRBV12-4	TGTGCCAGCAGTTTCGCCACTGGAGCGGGAGGGACCGGGGCCAACGTCCTGACTTTC	CASSFATGAGGTGANVLTF
NA	many	TRBJ2-7	TRBV12-3/TRBV12-4	TGTGCCAGCAGCCGCGGGACCTACGAGCAGTACTTC	CASSRGTYEQYF
NA	few	TRBJ1-3	TRBV20-1	TGCAGTGCTAAACAGAACTCTGGAAACACCATATATTTT	CSAKQNSGNTIYF
NA	NA	TRBJ2-1	TRBV3-1	TGTGCCAGCAGCCCCATGCACGCGGCGACTAACAATGAGCAGTTCTTC	CASSPMHAATNNEQFF
NA	many	TRBJ1-4	TRBV6-1	TGTGCCAGCAGCTTCAGCGGCACCAATGAAAAACTGTTTTTT	CASSFSGTNEKLFF
NA	many	TRBJ2-5	TRBV15	TGTGCCACCAGCAGGTCGGGCTTCACGTGGACCCAGTACTTC	CATSRSGFTWTQYF
NA	NA	TRBJ2-1	TRBV2	TGTGCCAGCAGTGACAGATACAATGAGCAGTTCTTC	CASSDRYNEQFF
NA	NA	TRBJ1-4	TRBV20-1	TGCAGTGCGGATGAGGACGGTAGAAATGAAAAACTGTTTTTT	CSADEDGRNEKLFF
NA	many	TRBJ1-1	TRBV7-9	TGTGCCAGCAGCTTGCTTCATGGTGAAGCTTTCTTT	CASSLLHGEAFF
TRBD1	many	TRBJ2-1	TRBV27	TGTGCCAGCAGTTACCGGGACAGTCAAGTCGACCGCAACAATGAGCAGTTCTTC	CASSYRDSQVDRNNEQFF
NA	few	TRBJ2-1	TRBV9	TGTGCCAGCAGCGTAGTGGGGGGGGGCCTCTACAATGAGCAGTTCTTC	CASSVVGGGLYNEQFF
TRBD2	NA	TRBJ2-7	TRBV6-1	TGTGCCGCCAACCTTGGGGGACTAGCTGGCTCCTACGAGCAGTACTTC	CAANLGGLAGSYEQYF
NA	many	TRBJ1-5	TRBV12-3/TRBV12-4	TGTGCCAGCACACGGCGGGGTGATCAGCCCCAGCATTTT	CASTRRGDQPQHF
NA	many	TRBJ2-3	TRBV20-1	TGCAGTGCTGATGGGCGGACCACAGATACGCAGTATTTT	CSADGRTTDTQYF
NA	NA	TRBJ1-2	TRBV5-1	TGCGCCAGCAGCTCGGGCGGCGGGGGAGGCTACACCTTC	CASSSGGGGGYTF
TRBD1	many	TRBJ1-1	TRBV6-1	TGTGCCAGCAAAGGGGGCGGTTTTCAGTCGGGAGCTTTCTTT	CASKGGGFQSGAFF
NA	NA	TRBJ2-1	TRBV30	TGTGCCTGGAGTCCTCGGGGGAGATCGGGTGAGCAGTTCTTC	CAWSPRGRSGEQFF
NA	NA	TRBJ1-2	TRBV18	TGTGCCAGCTCACCACCCGTGATAGAGGAGGGCTACACCTTC	CASSPPVIEEGYTF
NA	many	TRBJ1-1	TRBV3-1	TGTGCCAGCAGCCAAAGGGGATCGAACACTGAAGCTTTCTTT	CASSQRGSNTEAFF
TRBD1	few	TRBJ2-7	TRBV9	TGTGCCAGCAGCGCCGACAGGGGACCCTCCTACGAGCAGTACTTC	CASSADRGPSYEQYF
NA	few	TRBJ2-7	TRBV5-1	TGCGCCAGCAGCGTCAAACGAACAGCGAGCTCCTACGAGCAGTACTTC	CASSVKRTASSYEQYF
NA	few	TRBJ1-1	TRBV19	TGTGCCAGTAATACCGGGACAACGAACACTGAAGCTTTCTTT	CASNTGTTNTEAFF
TRBD1	few	TRBJ1-2	TRBV7-2	TGTGCCAGCTTACCCCGGGCGGGGTGGACAGGGGATGGCTACACCTTC	CASLPRAGWTGDGYTF
TRBD1	many	TRBJ1-2	TRBV27	TGTGCCAGCAGTACAACAGGGGCCCAGGAGTCCTACACCTTC	CASSTTGAQESYTF
NA	many	TRBJ1-2	TRBV20-1	TGCAGTGCTAACCTACTCCGGAAGGGCTATGGCTACACCTTC	CSANLLRKGYGYTF
TRBD2	many	TRBJ2-7	TRBV6-2/TRBV6-3	TGTGCCAGCAGCCGCTACTTGTCTAGCGGGGGAGCCTACGAGCAGTACTTC	CASSRYLSSGGAYEQYF
TRBD2	few	TRBJ2-7	TRBV5-1	TGCGCCAGCATTCCACTAGCGGGAGGGCCCTACGAGCAGTACTTC	CASIPLAGGPYEQYF
NA	many	TRBJ2-3	TRBV11-2	TGTGCCAGCAGCTTAGCGTGGAGCAACACAGATACGCAGTATTTT	CASSLAWSNTDTQYF
TRBD1	NA	TRBJ1-1	TRBV24-1	TGTGCCACCAGTGATCGAACCGGGACAGAGGACCAAGCTTTCTTT	CATSDRTGTEDQAFF
NA	many	TRBJ2-1	TRBV7-8	TGTGCCAGCAGCCCCATAGCGACTAGCTCCTACAATGAGCAGTTCTTC	CASSPIATSSYNEQFF
NA	many	TRBJ1-1	TRBV3-1	TGTGCCAGCAGCCAAGGTCGGGAGGGGAACACTGAAGCTTTCTTT	CASSQGREGNTEAFF
NA	NA	TRBJ1-4	TRBV5-1	TGCGCCAGCAGCTTGGAGCCAGGCCGGAATGAAAAACTGTTTTTT	CASSLEPGRNEKLFF
TRBD1	many	TRBJ1-5	TRBV12-3/TRBV12-4	TGTGCCAGCAGCCCGAGGCCGACAGGGTGGGAGCATTTT	CASSPRPTGWEHF
NA	NA	TRBJ2-3	TRBV7-9	TGTGCCAGCAGCCCCGAAGGGTCCCGCACAGATACGCAGTATTTT	CASSPEGSRTDTQYF
TRBD2	many	TRBJ2-1	TRBV20-1	TGCAGTGCAAATGAGAAGCGGGAGATCTACAATGAGCAGTTCTTC	CSANEKREIYNEQFF
NA	NA	TRBJ2-7	TRBV7-2	TGTGCCAGCAGTAGGCGGAAGCGGATTCGCGGGACCTACGCCTACGAGCAGTACTTT	CASSRRKRIRGTYAYEQYF
NA	few	TRBJ2-5	TRBV28	TGTGCCAGCAGTTTAAGGGGGGCAGGAGGAGAGACCCAGTACTTC	CASSLRGAGGETQYF
NA	many	TRBJ2-7	TRBV28	TGTGCCAGCAGTTTAGAGGCAGGGAAGAGGGAGCAGTACTTC	CASSLEAGKREQYF
TRBD2	NA	TRBJ2-3	TRBV5-1	TGCGCCACCAAAGTAGCGGGAGTCGGGGGAGATACGCAGTATTTT	CATKVAGVGGDTQYF
NA	many	TRBJ2-7	TRBV11-2	TGTGCCAGCAGCTTAAGTCACGGGCAGTACGAGCAGTACTTC	CASSLSHGQYEQYF
NA	few	TRBJ1-6	TRBV30	TGTGCCTGGAATCCGGTGGGCGGGACCCGTTCACCCCTCCACTTT	CAWNPVGGTRSPLHF
NA	NA	TRBJ2-3	TRBV14	TGTGCCAGCAGCCAACCCCTAGTGAGTCCCGTAGATACGCAGTATTTT	CASSQPLVSPVDTQYF
TRBD2	NA	TRBJ2-2	TRBV5-1	TGCGCCAGCAGCAAACAACCCCCGGGAGGCACCGGGGAGCTGTTTTTT	CASSKQPPGGTGELFF
NA	many	TRBJ1-1	TRBV20-1	TGCAGTGCTAGACCGCAGCCCCTATCCATGAACACTGAAGCTTTCTTT	CSARPQPLSMNTEAFF
NA	many	TRBJ2-7	TRBV12-3/TRBV12-4	TGTGCCAGCAGTTTCGTGACTCGAGGCGACGAGCAGTACTTC	CASSFVTRGDEQYF
NA	few	TRBJ1-1	TRBV3-1	TGTGCCAGCAGCGGGTCGGTTGAAGCTTTCTTT	CASSGSVEAFF